The 32 T cell receptor beta chains presented below share a single source sample, sequenced in a study of human T cells and chemical hapten exposure. TCRdb fed the RACE reads into MiXCR, producing one record per CDR3 protein. Here the sample spans 110,000 to 150,000 distinct CDR3 sequences, approximately 10% being singletons. The time point was: patch test 2, 6 weeks after DPC sensitization. Treatment reported: therapeutic diphenylcyclopropenone sensitization with weekly scalp DPC. Sequencing was performed on whole blood, taken in connection with sensitization to the hapten diphenylcyclopropenone (DPC). These receptors all stem from a woman between 50 and 59 years old with alopecia areata. Some clones in this sample may be carry-over from other donors' samples.

This clonotype appeared a few times. V usage is TRBV19 and J usage is TRBJ1-5; 8 nucleotides match TRBD1. Germline CDR1 and CDR2: LNHDA and SQIVND (reference sequence). The CDR3 is made up of 14 amino acids. V dropped 5 bases and J dropped 6; count of bases not matched to a gene: 6. CDR3 residues: CASSRAGGSQPQHF. The CDR3 DNA sequence: TGTGCCAGTAGTCGCGCAGGGGGCAGTCAGCCCCAGCATTTT.

V and J are TRBV5-1 and TRBJ2-1, with TRBD2 matching over 11 bases. Looked up from germline, CDR1 is SGHRS and CDR2 is YFSETQ. CDR3 length: 18 residues. V trimming: 2 bases; J trimming: 0 bases; junction bases outside the gene matches: 7. The CDR3 here is CASSFPGLAVSSYNEQFF. DNA of the CDR3: TGCGCCAGCAGCTTCCCGGGACTAGCGGTAAGCTCCTACAATGAGCAGTTCTTC.

This sequence joins TRBV20-1 and TRBJ2-5; TRBD2 agrees at 10 bases. Germline CDR1 reads DFQATT; CDR2 reads SNEGSKA (reference sequence). CDR3 length: 15 residues. V dropped 6 bases and J dropped 7; count of bases not matched to a gene: 14. The CDR3 loop is CSARPSGRVRGTQYF. The CDR3 nucleotides read TGCAGTGCCCGCCCAAGCGGGAGGGTCCGCGGGACCCAGTACTTC.

The J gene is TRBJ2-7, the V gene TRBV19; D ambiguous. Germline CDR1 reads LNHDA; CDR2 reads SQIVND (reference sequence). The CDR3 length is 14 residues. Trimming took off 2 bases at V and 0 bases at J, with 8 bases between the two ends. The CDR3 spells CASSIKGSSYEQYF. The CDR3 DNA follows: TGTGCCAGTAGTATAAAAGGTAGCTCCTACGAGCAGTACTTC.

This clonotype was counted only a few times. This chain uses TRBV9 with TRBJ2-1; 7 nucleotides match TRBD2. The V segment lost 5 bases and the J segment 5 bases; nucleotides outside the gene matches: 10. Germline V gives CDR1 SGDLS, CDR2 YYNGEE. CDR3 size: 15 residues. CDR3 nucleotides: TGTGCCAGCAGTCCCCTTCATCTAGCGGACAATGAGCAGTTCTTC. Translation: CASSPLHLADNEQFF.

This clonotype was counted at least ten times. The rearrangement joins TRBV28 to TRBJ2-7; TRBD2 agrees at 12 bases. Germline CDR1 and CDR2: MDHEN and SYDVKM. The junction had 9 bases not matched to a gene; V was cut back by 3 bases and J by 0 bases. CDR3 length: 18 amino acids. The CDR3 DNA follows: TGTGCCAGCAGTTTGGCTAGCGGGAGGGCCAGGAGCTCCTACGAGCAGTACTTC. This gives the protein CASSLASGRARSSYEQYF.

This clonotype has only a few counts. The J gene is TRBJ1-5, the V gene TRBV25-1, with D possibly matching TRBD1 (5 bases). V lost 3 bases and J lost 0, with 9 bases in between. The V gene's germline CDR1 is MGHDK and CDR2 SYGVNS. CDR3 length equals 15 residues. Here the CDR3 reads CASSEQGYSNQPQHF. CDR3 DNA: TGTGCCAGCAGTGAGCAGGGTTATAGCAATCAGCCCCAGCATTTT.

This clonotype was found a few times. This chain joins TRBV23-1 and TRBJ2-2, with TRBD1 matching 11 bases. TRBV23-1 is classed as an ORF, of uncertain function. This CDR3 is 15 amino acids long. V lost 9 bases to trimming and J lost 3 bases; unmatched junction nucleotides: 6. The CDR3 sequence is CARKMGQGDTGELFF. The CDR3 DNA reads TGCGCCAGGAAAATGGGACAGGGGGACACCGGGGAGCTGTTTTTT.

This sequence joins TRBV10-3 and TRBJ2-5, with 8 positions matching TRBD1. CDR1 is ENHRY, CDR2 SYGVKD, per germline. CDR3 length: 14 residues. With 5 bases clipped from V and 5 bases from J, the junction kept 7 bases outside the gene matches. CDR3 protein: CAISYGQGGETQYF. For the CDR3, the DNA is TGTGCCATCAGTTACGGACAGGGCGGGGAGACCCAGTACTTC.

This chain links TRBV7-9 with TRBJ1-2; TRBD1 matches 10 bases. V shed 3 bases, J shed 4 bases, and the junction held 2 bases outside the gene matches. Germline CDR1 is SEHNR and CDR2 is FQNEAQ (reference sequence). The CDR3 contains 14 residues. CDR3 region: CASSFRDRGYGYTF. DNA of the CDR3: TGTGCCAGCAGCTTTAGGGACAGGGGCTATGGCTACACCTTC.

This clonotype was observed a handful of times. The chain has TRBV30 and TRBJ1-1; possible D gene TRBD1, 5 bases. This CDR3 is 15 amino acids long. V was clipped by 3 bases and J by 0 bases, with 14 bases between them. Germline loops: CDR1 GTSNPN, CDR2 SVGIG (reference sequence). In DNA form, the CDR3 reads TGTGCCTGGAGGCCTTCCGGGACGGTGAACACTGAAGCTTTCTTT. It encodes CAWRPSGTVNTEAFF.

This clonotype has more than one count but fewer than ten. V usage is TRBV6-5 and J usage is TRBJ2-2; D remains unclear. The CDR3 runs 13 residues. CDR1 is MNHEY and CDR2 is SVGAGI in the germline V gene. Trimming took off 4 bases at V and 6 bases at J, with 9 bases between the two ends. CDR3 bases: TGTGCCAGCAGTTTACAGTTCTCCGGGGAGCTGTTTTTT. It yields the protein CASSLQFSGELFF.

Ten or more counts support this clonotype. This chain connects TRBV7-3 to TRBJ2-3; 9 bases align to TRBD1. The CDR3 length is 17 residues. Germline V gene sequence: CDR1 SGHTA, CDR2 FQGTGA. Trimming at V came to 5 bases and at J to 2 bases, leaving 11 bases not matched to a gene. The CDR3 protein is CASSVGGGTGSTDTQYF. Written as DNA, the CDR3 is TGTGCCAGCAGCGTAGGAGGCGGGACAGGGTCCACAGATACGCAGTATTTT.

This clonotype showed up just a few times. The gene calls are TRBV6-5 and TRBJ1-1; D is unclear. V was clipped by 1 base and J by 4 bases, with 7 bases between them. The germline V gene encodes CDR1 MNHEY and CDR2 SVGAGI. The CDR3 sequence is 13 residues long. CDR3 protein: CASSYFISTEAFF. The CDR3 DNA reads as TGTGCCAGCAGTTACTTTATCTCCACTGAAGCTTTCTTT.

The gene calls are TRBV5-1 and TRBJ1-5; 9 bases agree with TRBD1. Germline trimming cut 4 bases from V and 5 bases from J; bases unmatched to any gene: 4. This CDR3 region has 14 residues. Germline CDR1 is SGHRS and CDR2 is YFSETQ. The CDR3 region has the DNA TGCGCCAGCAGCGTCGGGACAGGGTATCAGCCCCAGCATTTT. As protein: CASSVGTGYQPQHF.

CDR3 sequence reads: CASSLKRGSSYEQYF. The DNA of the CDR3 is TGTGCCAGCAGTTTAAAAAGGGGAAGCTCCTACGAGCAGTACTTC. V usage is TRBV27 and J usage is TRBJ2-7; maybe TRBD1 (5 bases). The CDR3 is 15 amino acids. Trimming took off 2 bases at V and 0 bases at J, with 11 bases between the two ends. Germline CDR1 reads MNHEY; CDR2 reads SMNVEV (reference sequence).

The sample holds many counts of this clonotype. V usage is TRBV7-8 and J usage is TRBJ2-7; D is possibly TRBD1 (7 bases). Germline assignment: CDR1 SGHVS and CDR2 FQNEAQ. Trimming took 1 base from V and 1 from J, leaving 11 bases between them. The CDR3 is made up of 15 amino acids. The CDR3, as DNA: TGTGCCAGCAGCTTAGAGGGGGGACAGTCCTACGAGCAGTACTTC. Its translation is CASSLEGGQSYEQYF.

This clonotype has at least ten counts. The CDR3, as DNA: TGTGCCAGCAGCCCGAGGACAGAGAGCACAGATACGCAGTATTTT. It yields the protein CASSPRTESTDTQYF. The chain links TRBV7-9 to TRBJ2-3; weak D call: TRBD1 (6 bases). CDR3 length equals 15 residues. CDR1 and CDR2 from the germline V gene are SEHNR and FQNEAQ (reference sequence). V was clipped by 5 bases and J by 0 bases, with 12 bases between them.

The sample holds many counts of this clonotype. This chain connects TRBV7-2 to TRBJ2-3; 7 nucleotides align to TRBD2. This CDR3 is built from 15 residues. Germline V lookup: CDR1 SGHTA, CDR2 FQGNSA. Losses at the gene ends were 0 bases for V and 5 bases for J; bases not matched to a gene: 5. The CDR3 loop reads CASSLAGTSEDTQYF. For the CDR3, the DNA is TGTGCCAGCAGCTTAGCGGGCACTAGCGAAGATACGCAGTATTTT.

At least ten counts were recorded for this clonotype. The chain has TRBV12-3 or TRBV12-4 and TRBJ1-2; TRBD1 aligns across 7 bases. CDR3 length: 13 residues. J gave up 11 bases and V 7 bases, and 13 bases lay outside the gene matches. CDR3 in amino acids: CASIGTPGQSYTF. CDR3 sequence (DNA): TGTGCCAGCATTGGGACACCGGGACAGAGTTACACCTTC.

This clonotype was seen only a few times. The chain joins TRBV6-1 to TRBJ2-1; 11 nucleotides match TRBD2. The CDR3 extends over 15 amino acids. The V segment lost 6 bases and the J segment 6 bases; nucleotides outside the gene matches: 7. Germline V gives CDR1 MNHNS, CDR2 SASEGT. The CDR3 loop reads CASSQLAGASNEQFF. In DNA form, the CDR3 reads TGTGCCAGCAGCCAACTAGCGGGAGCCTCCAATGAGCAGTTCTTC.

The genes are TRBV24-1 and TRBJ2-7, with a tentative D call TRBD1 (6 bases). There are 14 residues in the CDR3. Germline CDR1 KGHDR, CDR2 SFDVKD. Deletions cut 5 bases from V and 2 bases from J, with 12 bases between. The CDR3 reads CATSATDSTYEQYF. DNA of the CDR3: TGTGCCACCAGTGCCACGGACAGCACCTACGAGCAGTACTTC.

The gene calls are TRBV19 and TRBJ2-3; D uncertain. CDR3 length equals 14 residues. Trimming removed 7 bases at V and 0 bases at J, with 11 bases between. Germline CDR1 is LNHDA and CDR2 is SQIVND (reference sequence). The CDR3 DNA reads as TGTGCCAGTACCCCCGTCGGAAGCACAGATACGCAGTATTTT. Its translation: CASTPVGSTDTQYF. Variable domain in full (rest from reference TRBV19 and TRBJ2-3): DGGITQSPKYLFRKEGQNVTLSCEQNLNHDAMYWYRQDPGQGLRLIYYSQIVNDFQKGDIAEGYSVSREKKESFPLTVTSAQKNPTAFYLCASTPVGSTDTQYFGPGTRLTVL.

This clonotype was detected ten times or more. V and J are TRBV11-3 and TRBJ2-3; the D gene is possibly TRBD1 (6 bases). The germline V gene has CDR1 SGHNT and CDR2 YENEEA. The V and J ends lost 5 bases and 1 base respectively, with 19 bases between them. The CDR3 covers 17 residues. DNA for the CDR3: TGTGCCAGCAGCGCCGGCCTGATCAGGGGTGGCACAGATACGCAGTATTTT. Its protein is CASSAGLIRGGTDTQYF.

There are many counts of this clonotype. The chain combines TRBV6-1 with TRBJ2-2, with D unclear. The CDR3 has 14 residues. Trimming took off 2 bases at V and 3 bases at J, with 7 bases between the two ends. Germline V lookup: CDR1 MNHNS, CDR2 SASEGT. As DNA, the CDR3 is TGTGCCAGCAGTGAACGACATGACACCGGGGAGCTGTTTTTT. This gives the protein CASSERHDTGELFF.

V gene TRBV28 combines with J gene TRBJ1-2, with D possibly matching TRBD1 (6 bases). The CDR3 is 11 residues long. V was clipped by 5 bases and J by 8 bases, with 9 bases between them. Looked up from germline, CDR1 is MDHEN and CDR2 is SYDVKM. CDR3 bases: TGTGCCAGCAGTGTACAGGGAGGCTACACCTTC. It is translated as CASSVQGGYTF.

This clonotype has more than one count but fewer than ten. This chain's CDR3 is CASSPEGSRGELFF. CDR3 coding DNA: TGTGCCAGCAGCCCGGAGGGGAGCCGCGGGGAACTGTTTTTT. The chain couples TRBV7-2 to TRBJ1-4; possible D gene TRBD1, 5 bases. The CDR3 has 14 residues. V dropped 5 bases and J dropped 12 bases, with 19 bases sitting between them. The germline CDR1 and CDR2 sequences are SGHTA and FQGNSA.

In this sample, this clonotype turned up a few times. The genes are TRBV7-8 and TRBJ2-7; TRBD2 might be the D (5 bases). Germline loops: CDR1 SGHVS, CDR2 FQNEAQ. The CDR3 extends over 15 amino acids. Trimming shortened V by 5 bases and J by 7 bases, and 21 bases separated the two germline ends. The CDR3 DNA follows: TGTGCCAGCAGCCACGCTTCTCCGCGCGGGCAAGAGCAGTACTTC. As protein: CASSHASPRGQEQYF. Filled out from reference TRBV7-8 and TRBJ2-7, the complete variable domain reads GAGVSQSPRYKVAKRGQDVALRCDPISGHVSLFWYQQALGQGPEFLTYFQNEAQLDKSGLPSDRFFAERPEGSVSTLKIQRTQQEDSAVYLCASSHASPRGQEQYFGPGTRLTVT.

The rearrangement links TRBV6-1 to TRBJ1-5; D uncertain. V was shortened by 2 bases and J by 2 bases, with 7 bases between the two germline ends. The germline CDR1 and CDR2 sequences are MNHNS and SASEGT. CDR3 length equals 14 residues. The CDR3 DNA follows: TGTGCCAGCAGTGAATCTAGCGGCAATCAGCCCCAGCATTTT. Protein: CASSESSGNQPQHF.

CDR3: CASSQDVGSGANVLTF. The CDR3 nucleotides read TGTGCCAGCAGCCAAGATGTGGGCTCTGGGGCCAACGTCCTGACTTTC. The J gene is TRBJ2-6, the V gene TRBV3-1; no clear D. Germline V gives CDR1 LGHDT, CDR2 YNNKEL (reference sequence). This CDR3 has 16 residues. The ends were cut back, 0 bases at V and 0 bases at J, with 6 bases in the middle.

This clonotype was recorded many times. V gene TRBV9 combines with J gene TRBJ2-1; TRBD2 aligns across 8 bases. V lost 0 bases, J lost 2 bases, and 1 base stayed unmatched. The germline V gene has CDR1 SGDLS and CDR2 YYNGEE. This CDR3 has 15 residues. CDR3 residues: CASSVEGLAYNEQFF. DNA for the CDR3: TGTGCCAGCAGCGTAGAGGGACTAGCCTACAATGAGCAGTTCTTC.

The rearrangement uses TRBV3-1 and TRBJ2-7; D is possibly TRBD2 (6 bases). The germline gives CDR1 LGHDT, CDR2 YNNKEL (reference sequence). With 5 bases removed from V and 2 bases from J, the gap between germline ends came to 16 bases. This CDR3 region has 15 residues. CDR3 region: CASSSWGEDPYEQYF. CDR3 DNA sequence: TGTGCCAGCAGCTCATGGGGGGAGGACCCCTACGAGCAGTACTTC.